This T cell receptor (beta chain) was found in a study of OX40 agonist ivuxolimab in advanced cancers. Study in general: There were three patients with partial responses, one having hepatocellular carcinoma and two cutaneous melanoma. General observations from the study: More expanded clones were found, on average, in CD8+ than in CD4+ T cells. In the 0.1 to 3.0 mg/kg range, CD4+ and CD8+ blood T cells had expanded clonally by week 6.

The data were produced by immunoSEQ multiplex PCR, yet TCRdb's version contains in-frame clones alone and is incomplete. The table records some 64,000 clones, about four fifths of them present only once. With respect to this clone: What it recognizes is unknown.

Germline lookup yields CDR1 KGHSY and CDR2 FQNENV. V lost 2 bases, J lost 4 bases, and 15 bases lay in between. This CDR3 has 15 amino acids. The chain employs TRBV16 and TRBJ2-7; TRBD1 might be the D (7 bases). Sequenced material: CD4+ or CD8+ T cells sorted from blood, taken in a trial of the OX40 agonist ivuxolimab. This TCR derives from an adult with an advanced solid tumor such as melanoma, head and neck, liver or kidney cancer. CDR3 residues: CASSQGVAGGYEQYF. The CDR3 DNA sequence: TGTGCCAGCAGCCAAGGGGTCGCAGGGGGGTACGAGCAGTACTTC.